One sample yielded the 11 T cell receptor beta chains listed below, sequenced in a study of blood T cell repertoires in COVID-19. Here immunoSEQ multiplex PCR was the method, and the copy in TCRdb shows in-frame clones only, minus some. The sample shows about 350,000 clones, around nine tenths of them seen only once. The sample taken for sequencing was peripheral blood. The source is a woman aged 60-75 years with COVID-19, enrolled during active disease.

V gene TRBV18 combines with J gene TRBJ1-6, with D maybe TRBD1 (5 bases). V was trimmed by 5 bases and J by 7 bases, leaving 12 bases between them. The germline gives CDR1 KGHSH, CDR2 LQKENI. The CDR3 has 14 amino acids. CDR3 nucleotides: TGTGCCAGCTCAGACAGCCTCAGGAATTCACCCCTCCACTTT. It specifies CASSDSLRNSPLHF.

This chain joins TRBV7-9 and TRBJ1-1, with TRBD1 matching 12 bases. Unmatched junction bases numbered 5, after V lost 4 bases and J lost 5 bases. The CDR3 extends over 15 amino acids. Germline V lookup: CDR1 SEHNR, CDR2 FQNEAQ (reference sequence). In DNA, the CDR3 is TGTGCCAGCAGCTCGGGACAGGGGGCCTTTACTGAAGCTTTCTTT. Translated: CASSSGQGAFTEAFF.

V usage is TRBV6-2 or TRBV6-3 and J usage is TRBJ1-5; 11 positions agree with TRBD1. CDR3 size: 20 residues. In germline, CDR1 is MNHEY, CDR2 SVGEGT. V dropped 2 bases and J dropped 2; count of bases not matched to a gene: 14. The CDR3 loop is CASSYTAGTGGDLGNQPQHF. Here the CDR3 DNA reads TGTGCCAGCAGTTACACCGCCGGGACAGGGGGGGATTTAGGCAATCAGCCCCAGCATTTT.

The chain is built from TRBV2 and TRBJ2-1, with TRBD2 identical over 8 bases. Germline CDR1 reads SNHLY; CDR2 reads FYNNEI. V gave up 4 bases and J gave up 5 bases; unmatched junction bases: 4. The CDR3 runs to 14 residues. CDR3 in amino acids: CASSAGGPDNEQFF. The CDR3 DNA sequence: TGTGCCAGCAGTGCGGGGGGGCCGGACAATGAGCAGTTCTTC.

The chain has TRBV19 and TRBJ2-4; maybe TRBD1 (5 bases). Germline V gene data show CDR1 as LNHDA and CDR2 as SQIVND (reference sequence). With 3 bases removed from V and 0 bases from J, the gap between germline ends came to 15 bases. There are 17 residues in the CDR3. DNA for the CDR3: TGTGCCAGTAGTATCGAGGCCAGGGCCAGAGCCAAAAACATTCAGTACTTC. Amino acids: CASSIEARARAKNIQYF.

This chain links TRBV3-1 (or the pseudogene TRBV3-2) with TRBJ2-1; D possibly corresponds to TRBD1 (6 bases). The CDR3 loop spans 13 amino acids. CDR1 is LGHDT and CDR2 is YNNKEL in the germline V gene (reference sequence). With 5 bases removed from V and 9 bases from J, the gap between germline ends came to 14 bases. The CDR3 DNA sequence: TGTGCCAGCAGCGAACTAGTAGGGGGTGAGCAGTTCTTC. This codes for CASSELVGGEQFF.

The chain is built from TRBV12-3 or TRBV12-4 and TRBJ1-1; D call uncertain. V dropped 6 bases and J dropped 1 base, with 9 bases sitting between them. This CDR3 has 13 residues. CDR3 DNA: TGTGCCAGCAGCGCCGGTTGGAACACTGAAGCTTTCTTT. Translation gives CASSAGWNTEAFF.

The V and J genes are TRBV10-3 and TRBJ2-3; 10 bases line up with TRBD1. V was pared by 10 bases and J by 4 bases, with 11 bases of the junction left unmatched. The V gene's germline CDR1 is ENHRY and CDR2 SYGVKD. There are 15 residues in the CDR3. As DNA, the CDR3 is TGTGCCACCTCGTGGGGGACAGGGGAAGCAGATACGCAGTATTTT. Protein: CATSWGTGEADTQYF.

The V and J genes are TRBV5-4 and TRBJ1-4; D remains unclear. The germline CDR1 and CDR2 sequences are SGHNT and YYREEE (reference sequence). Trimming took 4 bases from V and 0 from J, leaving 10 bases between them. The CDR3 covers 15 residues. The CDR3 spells CASSPGETTNEKLFF. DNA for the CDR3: TGTGCCAGCAGCCCGGGAGAGACAACTAATGAAAAACTGTTTTTT. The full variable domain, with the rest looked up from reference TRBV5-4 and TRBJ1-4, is ETGVTQSPTHLIKTRGQQVTLRCSSQSGHNTVSWYQQALGQGPQFIFQYYREEENGRGNFPPRFSGLQFPNYSSELNVNALELDDSALYLCASSPGETTNEKLFFGSGTQLSVL.

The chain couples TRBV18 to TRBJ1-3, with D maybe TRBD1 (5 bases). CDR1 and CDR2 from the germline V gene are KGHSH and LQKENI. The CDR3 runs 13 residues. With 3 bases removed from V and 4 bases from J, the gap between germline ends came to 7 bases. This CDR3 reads CASSPWGGNTIYF. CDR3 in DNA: TGTGCCAGCTCACCCTGGGGCGGAAACACCATATATTTT.

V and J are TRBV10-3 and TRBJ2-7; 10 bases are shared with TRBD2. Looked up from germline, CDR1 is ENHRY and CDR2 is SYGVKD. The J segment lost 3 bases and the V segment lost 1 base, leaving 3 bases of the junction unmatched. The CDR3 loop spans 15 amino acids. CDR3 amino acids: CAISELASGGYEQYF. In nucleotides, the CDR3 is TGTGCCATCAGTGAGTTGGCTAGCGGGGGCTACGAGCAGTACTTC.